Listed here is a single T cell receptor (beta chain). Its antigen is unidentified. Building the TCR beta libraries relied on iRepertoire HTBI primers, and CDR3 regions underwent Arm-PCR. TCRdb passed the multiplex PCR reads through MiXCR, listing each CDR3 protein once. Among 600,000 to 800,000 distinct CDR3 sequences, about 30% were seen once, and the ten largest hold under 50%. These data originate in a study of regulatory T cells in long-lasting Graves disease. Trimming at V came to 6 bases and at J to 4 bases, leaving 7 bases not matched to a gene. The CDR3 extends over 16 amino acids. CDR1 and CDR2 (germline): MNHEY, SMNVEV (reference sequence). The study's findings and limits: Because few samples were included, accuracy may have been lower.

The time point is: persistent/refractory GD, antithyroid drugs over 5 years with positive TRAb. The TCR library was prepared using RNA isolated from PBMCs. The material sequenced was peripheral blood mononuclear cells (PBMCs), taken when the disease was refractory, from a patient treated with antithyroid drugs. V gene TRBV27 combines with J gene TRBJ1-5; 12 nucleotides align to TRBD1. The sequence was obtained from a female donor with Graves disease. The CDR3 coding sequence is TGTGCCAGCAGCTCACCGGGACAGGGGGCAAATCAGCCCCAGCATTTT. Its translation: CASSSPGQGANQPQHF.